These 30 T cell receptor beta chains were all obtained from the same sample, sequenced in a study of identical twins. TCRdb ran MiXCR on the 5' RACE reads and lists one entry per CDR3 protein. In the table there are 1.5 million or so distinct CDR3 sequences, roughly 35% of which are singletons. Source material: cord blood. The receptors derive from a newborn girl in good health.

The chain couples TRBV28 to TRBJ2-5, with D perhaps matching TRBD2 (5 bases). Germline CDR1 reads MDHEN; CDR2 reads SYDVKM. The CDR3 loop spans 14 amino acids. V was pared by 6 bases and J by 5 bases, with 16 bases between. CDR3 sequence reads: CASRPRREGETQYF. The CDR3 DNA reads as TGTGCCAGCAGACCCCGCCGGGAAGGCGAGACCCAGTACTTC.

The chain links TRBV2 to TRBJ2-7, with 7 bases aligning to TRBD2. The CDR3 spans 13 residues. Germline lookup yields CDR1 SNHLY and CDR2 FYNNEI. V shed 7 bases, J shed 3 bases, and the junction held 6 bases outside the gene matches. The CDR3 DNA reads TGTGCCAGCACCGGGGGGAGGCTCTACGAGCAGTACTTC. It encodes CASTGGRLYEQYF.

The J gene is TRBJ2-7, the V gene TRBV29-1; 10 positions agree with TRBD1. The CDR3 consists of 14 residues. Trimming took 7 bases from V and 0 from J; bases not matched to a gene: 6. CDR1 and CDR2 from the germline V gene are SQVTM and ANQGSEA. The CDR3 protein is CSAGQGESSYEQYF. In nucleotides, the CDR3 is TGCAGCGCTGGACAGGGGGAATCCTCCTACGAGCAGTACTTC.

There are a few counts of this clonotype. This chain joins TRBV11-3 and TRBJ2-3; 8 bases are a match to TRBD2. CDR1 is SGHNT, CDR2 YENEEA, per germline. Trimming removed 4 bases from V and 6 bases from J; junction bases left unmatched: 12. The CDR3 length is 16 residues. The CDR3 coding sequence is TGTGCCAGCAGCTCGCGTAGCGGGACCCGAGGGGATACGCAGTATTTT. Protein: CASSSRSGTRGDTQYF.

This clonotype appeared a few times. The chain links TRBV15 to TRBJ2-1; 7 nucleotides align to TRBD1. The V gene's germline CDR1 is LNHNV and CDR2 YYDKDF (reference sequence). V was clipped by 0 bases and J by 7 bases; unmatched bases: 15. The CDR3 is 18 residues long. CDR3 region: CATSRDPGRTGVVNEQFF. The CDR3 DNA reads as TGTGCCACCAGCAGAGATCCCGGCCGAACAGGGGTGGTTAATGAGCAGTTCTTC.

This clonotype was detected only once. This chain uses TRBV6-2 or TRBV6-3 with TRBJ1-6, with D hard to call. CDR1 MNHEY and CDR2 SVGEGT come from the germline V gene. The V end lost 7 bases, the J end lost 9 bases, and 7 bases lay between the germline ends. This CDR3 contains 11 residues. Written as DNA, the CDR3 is TGTGCCAGCATCGGTTCTTCACCCCTCCACTTT. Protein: CASIGSSPLHF.

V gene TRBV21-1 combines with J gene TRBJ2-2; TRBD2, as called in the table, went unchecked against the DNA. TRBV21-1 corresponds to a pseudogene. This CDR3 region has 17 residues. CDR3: CASSKYVGGKNTGGLFF. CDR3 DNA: TGTGCCAGCAGCAAATATGTGGGCGGGAAGAACACCGGGGGGCTGTTTTTT.

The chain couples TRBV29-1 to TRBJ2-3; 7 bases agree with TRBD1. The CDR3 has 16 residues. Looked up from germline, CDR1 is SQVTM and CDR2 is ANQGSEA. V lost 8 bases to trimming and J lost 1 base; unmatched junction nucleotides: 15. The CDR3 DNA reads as TGCAGCACACGGGACAGACCTTCTTCCCGCACAGATACGCAGTATTTT. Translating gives CSTRDRPSSRTDTQYF.

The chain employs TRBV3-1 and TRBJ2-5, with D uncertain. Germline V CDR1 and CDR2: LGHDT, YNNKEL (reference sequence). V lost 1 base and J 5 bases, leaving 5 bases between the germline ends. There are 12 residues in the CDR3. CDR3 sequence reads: CASSQAMETQYF. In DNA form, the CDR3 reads TGTGCCAGCAGCCAAGCGATGGAGACCCAGTACTTC.

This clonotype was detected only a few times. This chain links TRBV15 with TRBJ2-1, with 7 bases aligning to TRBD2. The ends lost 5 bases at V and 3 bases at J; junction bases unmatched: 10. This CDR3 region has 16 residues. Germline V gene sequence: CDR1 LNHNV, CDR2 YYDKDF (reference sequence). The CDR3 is CATSPTPGTNYNEQFF. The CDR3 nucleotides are TGTGCCACCAGCCCTACCCCCGGGACTAACTACAATGAGCAGTTCTTC.

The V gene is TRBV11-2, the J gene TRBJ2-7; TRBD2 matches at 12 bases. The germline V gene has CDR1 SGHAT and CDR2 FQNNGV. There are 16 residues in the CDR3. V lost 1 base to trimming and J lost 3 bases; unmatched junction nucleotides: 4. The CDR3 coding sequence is TGTGCCAGCAGCTTAGGGACTAGCGGGGCCATCTACGAGCAGTACTTC. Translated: CASSLGTSGAIYEQYF.

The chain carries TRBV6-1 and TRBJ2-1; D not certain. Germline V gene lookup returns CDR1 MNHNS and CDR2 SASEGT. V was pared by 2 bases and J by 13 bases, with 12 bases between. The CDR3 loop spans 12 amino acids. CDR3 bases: TGTGCCAGCAGTGAATCTGGGCCTACCCAGTTCTTC. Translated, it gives CASSESGPTQFF.

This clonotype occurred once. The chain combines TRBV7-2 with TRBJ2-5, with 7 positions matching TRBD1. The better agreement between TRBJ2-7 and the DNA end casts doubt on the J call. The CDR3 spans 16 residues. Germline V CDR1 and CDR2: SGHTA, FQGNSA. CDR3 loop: CASSLGFRGNPYEQYF. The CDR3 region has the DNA TGTGCCAGCAGCTTAGGGTTCAGGGGGAATCCCTACGAGCAGTACTTC.

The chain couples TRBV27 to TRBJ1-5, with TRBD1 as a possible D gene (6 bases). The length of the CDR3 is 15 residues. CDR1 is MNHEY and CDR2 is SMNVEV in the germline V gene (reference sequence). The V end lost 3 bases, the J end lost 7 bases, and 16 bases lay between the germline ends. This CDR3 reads CASSLDRLGDQPQHF. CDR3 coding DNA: TGTGCCAGCAGTTTGGACAGATTGGGAGACCAGCCCCAGCATTTT.

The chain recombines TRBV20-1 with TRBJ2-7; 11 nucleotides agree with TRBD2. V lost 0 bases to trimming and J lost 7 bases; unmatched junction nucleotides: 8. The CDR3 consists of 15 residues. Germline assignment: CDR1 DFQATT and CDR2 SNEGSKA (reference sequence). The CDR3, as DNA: TGCAGTGCTAGAGATTATACTAGCGGGAGTAATGAGCAGTACTTC. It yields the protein CSARDYTSGSNEQYF.

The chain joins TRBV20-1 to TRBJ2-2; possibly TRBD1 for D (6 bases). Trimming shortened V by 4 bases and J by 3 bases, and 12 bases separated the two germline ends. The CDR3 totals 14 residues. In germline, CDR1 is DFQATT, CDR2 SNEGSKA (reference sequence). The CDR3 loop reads CSANGGSYTGELFF. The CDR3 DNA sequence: TGCAGTGCTAATGGGGGCTCCTACACCGGGGAGCTGTTTTTT.

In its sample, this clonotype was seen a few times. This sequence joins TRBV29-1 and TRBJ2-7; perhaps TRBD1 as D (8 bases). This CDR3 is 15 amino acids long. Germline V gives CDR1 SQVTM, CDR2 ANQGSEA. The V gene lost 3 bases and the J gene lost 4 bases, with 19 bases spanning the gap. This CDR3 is CSVEGGTGGGYEQYF. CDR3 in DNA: TGCAGCGTTGAGGGGGGGACAGGTGGAGGATACGAGCAGTACTTC.

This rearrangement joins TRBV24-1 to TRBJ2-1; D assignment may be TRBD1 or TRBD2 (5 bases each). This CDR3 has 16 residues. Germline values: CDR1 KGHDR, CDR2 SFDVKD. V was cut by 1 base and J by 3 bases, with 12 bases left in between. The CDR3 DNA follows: TGTGCCACCAGTGATTTTGGGGGATTGATCTACAATGAGCAGTTCTTC. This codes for CATSDFGGLIYNEQFF.

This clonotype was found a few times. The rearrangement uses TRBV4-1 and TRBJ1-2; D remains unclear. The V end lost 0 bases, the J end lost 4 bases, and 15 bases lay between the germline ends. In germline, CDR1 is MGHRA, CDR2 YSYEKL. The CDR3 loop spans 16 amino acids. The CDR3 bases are TGCGCCAGCAGCCAAGACCATATCAGCAGGCCCTATGGCTACACCTTC. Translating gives CASSQDHISRPYGYTF.

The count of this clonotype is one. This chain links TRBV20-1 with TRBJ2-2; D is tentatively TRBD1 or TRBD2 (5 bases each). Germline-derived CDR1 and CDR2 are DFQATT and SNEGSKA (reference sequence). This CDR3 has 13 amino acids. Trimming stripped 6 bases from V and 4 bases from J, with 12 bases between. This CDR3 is CSAPAGATGELFF. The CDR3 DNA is TGCAGTGCCCCCGCCGGGGCCACCGGGGAGCTGTTTTTT.

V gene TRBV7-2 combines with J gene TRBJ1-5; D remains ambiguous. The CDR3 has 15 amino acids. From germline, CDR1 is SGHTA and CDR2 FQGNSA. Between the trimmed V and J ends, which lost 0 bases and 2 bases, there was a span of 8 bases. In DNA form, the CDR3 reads TGTGCCAGCAGCTTAGCCGGGGTAGGCAATCAGCCCCAGCATTTT. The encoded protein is CASSLAGVGNQPQHF.

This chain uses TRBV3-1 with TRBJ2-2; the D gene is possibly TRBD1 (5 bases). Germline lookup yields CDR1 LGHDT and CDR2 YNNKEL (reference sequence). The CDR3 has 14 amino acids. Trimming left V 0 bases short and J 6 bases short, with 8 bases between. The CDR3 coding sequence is TGTGCCAGCAGCCAAGATATGGGGCCCGGGGAGCTGTTTTTT. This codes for CASSQDMGPGELFF.

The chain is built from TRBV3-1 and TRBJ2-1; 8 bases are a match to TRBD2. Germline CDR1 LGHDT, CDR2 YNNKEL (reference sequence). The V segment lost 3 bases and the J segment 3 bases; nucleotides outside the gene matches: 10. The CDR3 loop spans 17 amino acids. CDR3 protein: CASSHLGRGANYNEQFF. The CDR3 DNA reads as TGTGCCAGCAGCCATCTGGGGCGGGGGGCAAACTACAATGAGCAGTTCTTC.

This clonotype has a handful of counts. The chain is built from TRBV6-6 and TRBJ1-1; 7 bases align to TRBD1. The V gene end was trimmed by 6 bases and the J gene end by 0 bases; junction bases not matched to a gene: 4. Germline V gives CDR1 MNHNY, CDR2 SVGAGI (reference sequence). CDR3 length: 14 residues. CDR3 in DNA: TGTGCCAGCAGGGGGGACAGCCTGAACACTGAAGCTTTCTTT. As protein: CASRGDSLNTEAFF.

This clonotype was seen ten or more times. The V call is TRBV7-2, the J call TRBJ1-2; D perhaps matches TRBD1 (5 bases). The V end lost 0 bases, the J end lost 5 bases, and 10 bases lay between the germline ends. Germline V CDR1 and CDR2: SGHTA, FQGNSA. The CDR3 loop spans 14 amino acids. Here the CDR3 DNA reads TGTGCCAGCAGCTTAGCACAGGCGAAGTATGGCTACACCTTC. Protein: CASSLAQAKYGYTF.

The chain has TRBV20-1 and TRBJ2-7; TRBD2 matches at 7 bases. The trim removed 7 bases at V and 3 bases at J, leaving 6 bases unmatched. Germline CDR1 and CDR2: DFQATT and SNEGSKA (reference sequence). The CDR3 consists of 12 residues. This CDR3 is CSVEERGYEQYF. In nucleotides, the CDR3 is TGCAGTGTAGAGGAGCGGGGCTACGAGCAGTACTTC.

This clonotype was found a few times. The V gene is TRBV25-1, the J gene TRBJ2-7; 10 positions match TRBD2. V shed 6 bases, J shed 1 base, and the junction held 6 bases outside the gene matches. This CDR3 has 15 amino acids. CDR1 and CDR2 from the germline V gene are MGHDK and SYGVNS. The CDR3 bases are TGTGCCAGCAGGGCCCTAGCGGGAGCTTCCTACGAGCAGTACTTC. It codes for CASRALAGASYEQYF.

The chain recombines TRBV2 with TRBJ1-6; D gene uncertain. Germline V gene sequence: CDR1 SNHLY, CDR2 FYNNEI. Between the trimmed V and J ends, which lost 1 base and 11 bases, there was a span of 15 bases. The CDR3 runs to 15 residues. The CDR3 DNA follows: TGTGCCAGCAGTGAAGACAGACGCCTTTTGGCACCCCTCCACTTT. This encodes CASSEDRRLLAPLHF.

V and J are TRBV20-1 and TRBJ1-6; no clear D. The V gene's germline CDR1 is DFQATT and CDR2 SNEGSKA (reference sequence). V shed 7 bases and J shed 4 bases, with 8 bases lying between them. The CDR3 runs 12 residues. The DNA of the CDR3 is TGCAGTGGCCGGGATTATAATTCACCCCTCCACTTT. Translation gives CSGRDYNSPLHF.

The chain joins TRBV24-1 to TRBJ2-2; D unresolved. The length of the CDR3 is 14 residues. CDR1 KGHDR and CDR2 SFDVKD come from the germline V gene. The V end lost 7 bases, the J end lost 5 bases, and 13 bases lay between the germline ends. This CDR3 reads CATRRQDGTGELFF. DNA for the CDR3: TGTGCCACCAGGCGGCAGGATGGAACCGGGGAGCTGTTTTTT.